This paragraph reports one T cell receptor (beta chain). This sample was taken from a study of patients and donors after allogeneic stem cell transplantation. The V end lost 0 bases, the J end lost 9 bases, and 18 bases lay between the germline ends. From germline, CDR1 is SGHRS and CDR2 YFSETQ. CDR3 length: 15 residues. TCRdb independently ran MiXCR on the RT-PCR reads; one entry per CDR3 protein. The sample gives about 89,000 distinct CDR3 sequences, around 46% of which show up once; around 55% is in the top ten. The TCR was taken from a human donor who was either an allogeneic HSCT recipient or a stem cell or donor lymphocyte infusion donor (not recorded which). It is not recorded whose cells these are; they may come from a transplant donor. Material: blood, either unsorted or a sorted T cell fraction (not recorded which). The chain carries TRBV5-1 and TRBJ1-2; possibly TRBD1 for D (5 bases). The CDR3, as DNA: TGCGCCAGCAGCTTGGAGGGCAGGGCGGCCTGGAGCTACACCTTC. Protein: CASSLEGRAAWSYTF.